The following is a T cell receptor beta chain sequence with its context. At one end the junction does not follow the germline gene, possibly because of a read error. Two negative PCRs, clearance, or symptom resolution were required of recovered Cohort 3 donors. The table came from immunoSEQ multiplex PCR; TCRdb's copy has only in-frame clones and leaves some out. The table has around 200,000 clones, around 85% seen once. This entry is derived from a study of blood T cell repertoires in COVID-19. Study-wide background: T cells, B-cell-depleted T cells, or PBMCs supplied cDNA or gDNA.

Germline V CDR1 and CDR2: SSHAT, FNYEAQ (reference sequence). The CDR3 is made up of 16 amino acids. This clonotype was sampled from a man between 40 and 49 years old who had recovered from COVID-19. The chain combines TRBV7-7 with TRBJ2-1; 10 bases agree with TRBD2. Sequencing was done on a sample of PBMCs or T cells enriched from blood (not recorded which). The CDR3 nucleotides read TGTGCTAGCAGCCCTTCTAGCGGGGGCCCCTACAATGAGCAGTTCTTC. It specifies CASSPSSGGPYNEQFF.